One sample yielded the 28 T cell receptor beta chains listed below, sequenced in a study of Tregs in tolerant kidney transplant recipients. Sequencing was performed with immunoSEQ multiplex PCR; in TCRdb, only in-frame clones are kept and a portion is missing. This table has about 240,000 clones, more than 65% appearing once. Material for sequencing was CD4+ T cells from blood. These receptors came from a human donor in good health.

The CDR3 sequence: CASSPDRGRWEQYF. The CDR3 DNA is TGTGCCAGCAGCCCGGACAGGGGCCGCTGGGAGCAGTACTTC. The chain employs TRBV5-4 and TRBJ2-7; 9 nucleotides line up with TRBD1. The CDR3 has 14 amino acids. Germline-derived CDR1 and CDR2 are SGHNT and YYREEE (reference sequence). V lost 4 bases, J lost 7 bases, and 9 bases stayed unmatched. Variable domain in full (rest from reference TRBV5-4 and TRBJ2-7): ETGVTQSPTHLIKTRGQQVTLRCSSQSGHNTVSWYQQALGQGPQFIFQYYREEENGRGNFPPRFSGLQFPNYSSELNVNALELDDSALYLCASSPDRGRWEQYFGPGTRLTVT.

V and J are TRBV5-4 and TRBJ2-5; 15 nucleotides match TRBD2. The J call may be mistaken, given a closer DNA end match to TRBJ2-7. The CDR3 sequence is 18 residues long. CDR1 and CDR2 (germline): SGHNT, YYREEE (reference sequence). CDR3 bases: TGTGCCAGCAGCTTTCCCGGGACTAGCGGGGGGCACGGCTACGAGCAGTACTTC. Its translation: CASSFPGTSGGHGYEQYF.

This clone was counted between two and nine times. The chain employs TRBV7-8 and TRBJ2-2, with 8 bases fitting TRBD2. The CDR3 covers 16 residues. Trimming at V came to 1 base and at J to 6 bases, leaving 7 bases not matched to a gene. The germline gives CDR1 SGHVS, CDR2 FQNEAQ. The CDR3 DNA reads as TGTGCCAGCAGCTTAGTAGGAGCGGGGGATCCCGGGGAGCTGTTTTTT. It yields the protein CASSLVGAGDPGELFF.

The chain uses TRBV2 and TRBJ2-5, with 8 bases identical to TRBD2. Germline CDR1 reads SNHLY; CDR2 reads FYNNEI. V lost 5 bases, J lost 1 base, and 3 bases stayed unmatched. The CDR3 totals 14 residues. CDR3 residues: CASSITSGQETQYF. The CDR3 coding sequence is TGTGCCAGCAGTATAACTAGCGGCCAAGAGACCCAGTACTTC.

The genes are TRBV15 and TRBJ1-5; 10 nucleotides align to TRBD1. CDR3 length: 17 residues. The trim removed 6 bases at V and 0 bases at J, leaving 8 bases unmatched. In germline, CDR1 is LNHNV, CDR2 YYDKDF (reference sequence). Here the CDR3 DNA reads TGTGCCACCAGTTTTCCCGGGACAGGGGATAGCAATCAGCCCCAGCATTTT. Its protein product is CATSFPGTGDSNQPQHF.

The J gene is TRBJ2-7, the V gene TRBV5-1; 15 positions agree with TRBD2. Germline assignment: CDR1 SGHRS and CDR2 YFSETQ. The ends lost 4 bases at V and 5 bases at J; junction bases unmatched: 13. CDR3 length: 18 residues. CDR3 protein: CASSGGGLAGGTRDEQYF. The DNA for the CDR3 is TGCGCCAGCAGCGGTGGGGGACTAGCGGGAGGAACGCGCGACGAGCAGTACTTC.

The V and J genes are TRBV10-2 and TRBJ2-1; TRBD2 is a possible D gene (6 bases). Germline values: CDR1 WSHSY, CDR2 SAAADI. The germline V and J ends were trimmed by 8 bases and 5 bases, with 16 bases remaining between them. The CDR3 sequence is 14 residues long. Here the CDR3 DNA reads TGCGCCAGCGGACGGACTAACCTTCACAATGAGCAGTTCTTC. It encodes CASGRTNLHNEQFF.

V usage is TRBV4-2 and J usage is TRBJ1-1; D uncertain. Germline V gene lookup returns CDR1 LGHNA and CDR2 YNFKEQ. V lost 4 bases, J lost 1 base, and 7 bases lay in between. This CDR3 spans 13 amino acids. The CDR3 DNA is TGTGCCAGCAGCCCCTTAGGGAACACTGAAGCTTTCTTT. It is translated as CASSPLGNTEAFF.

In DNA, the CDR3 is TGTGCCAGCAGCGCACGGTCTGGGGACGGTACAGATACGCAGTATTTT. Translation gives CASSARSGDGTDTQYF. The chain recombines TRBV9 with TRBJ2-3; either TRBD1 or TRBD2 may supply D (5 bases each). CDR1 is SGDLS, CDR2 YYNGEE, per germline. Trimming cost V 3 bases and J 3 bases, with 17 bases left between them. The CDR3 runs 16 residues.

The chain is built from TRBV6-5 and TRBJ1-2; the D gene is possibly TRBD1 (5 bases). The CDR3 consists of 12 residues. The germline V gene has CDR1 MNHEY and CDR2 SVGAGI. V was clipped by 8 bases and J by 7 bases, with 14 bases between them. The CDR3 spells CASRSGVGGYTF. CDR3 bases: TGTGCCAGCCGTTCGGGGGTCGGTGGCTACACCTTC.

Written as DNA, the CDR3 is TGTGCCTGGAGTGTGATGGGCAGCCAAGAGACCCAGTACTTC. Translating gives CAWSVMGSQETQYF. V usage is TRBV30 and J usage is TRBJ2-5; D is unclear. Deletions cut 0 bases from V and 1 base from J, with 9 bases between. The germline V gene has CDR1 GTSNPN and CDR2 SVGIG (reference sequence). CDR3 length: 14 amino acids.

The chain carries TRBV5-1 and TRBJ2-5; either TRBD1 or TRBD2 may fit D (5 bases each). The V end was cut by 0 bases, the J end by 2 bases, with 11 bases between. Germline V CDR1 and CDR2: SGHRS, YFSETQ. The CDR3 sequence is 15 residues long. The CDR3 DNA sequence: TGCGCCAGCAGCTTGGATCCGGGACGACAAGAGACCCAGTACTTC. It is translated as CASSLDPGRQETQYF.

The rearrangement links TRBV7-8 to TRBJ2-4; 12 positions agree with TRBD1. The CDR3 loop spans 17 amino acids. The V and J ends lost 2 bases and 4 bases, in that order; junction bases with no gene match: 6. Germline lookup yields CDR1 SGHVS and CDR2 FQNEAQ. CDR3 nucleotides: TGTGCCAGCAGCTTAATGGGACAGGGGGCTATAAAAAACATTCAGTACTTC. Amino acids: CASSLMGQGAIKNIQYF.

This clone was observed a single time. The CDR3 DNA is TGCGCCAGCAGCTTGCCCACTAGCGGATCCTACAATGAGCAGTTCTTC. Translation gives CASSLPTSGSYNEQFF. The chain combines TRBV5-1 with TRBJ2-1, with 8 bases fitting TRBD2. This CDR3 spans 16 amino acids. Germline V gives CDR1 SGHRS, CDR2 YFSETQ. V lost 1 base, J lost 1 base, and 4 bases stayed unmatched.

V gene TRBV6-6 combines with J gene TRBJ2-1; 9 nucleotides match TRBD2. The J segment lost 4 bases and the V segment lost 3 bases, leaving 4 bases of the junction unmatched. Germline V lookup: CDR1 MNHNY, CDR2 SVGAGI (reference sequence). The CDR3 has 15 amino acids. The CDR3, as DNA: TGTGCCAGCAGTTATGGCGGGAGGGAGTACAATGAGCAGTTCTTC. Amino acids: CASSYGGREYNEQFF.

The chain has TRBV7-9 and TRBJ2-7; TRBD1 agrees at 7 bases. The germline V gene has CDR1 SEHNR and CDR2 FQNEAQ (reference sequence). CDR3 size: 15 residues. V lost 0 bases and J lost 3; bases outside the gene matches: 5. The CDR3 here is CASSLAGTVVYEQYF. The CDR3 DNA sequence: TGTGCCAGCAGCTTAGCGGGGACAGTGGTCTACGAGCAGTACTTC.

This chain connects TRBV9 to TRBJ2-1; D is ambiguous. CDR3 length: 14 residues. Germline CDR1 SGDLS, CDR2 YYNGEE. Trimming took off 0 bases at V and 6 bases at J, with 10 bases between the two ends. The CDR3 nucleotides are TGTGCCAGCAGCGTAGTTACGGTAGTCAATGAGCAGTTCTTC. Its translation: CASSVVTVVNEQFF.

This sequence joins TRBV10-3 and TRBJ2-5, with TRBD2 identical over 9 bases. There are 13 residues in the CDR3. V trimming: 10 bases; J trimming: 1 base; junction bases outside the gene matches: 4. The germline V gene encodes CDR1 ENHRY and CDR2 SYGVKD. CDR3 DNA sequence: TGTGCCACCGCGACTAGCGGCCAAGAGACCCAGTACTTC. Translating gives CATATSGQETQYF.

The chain has TRBV5-1 and TRBJ1-4; 7 nucleotides match TRBD1. V shed 5 bases, J shed 5 bases, and the junction held 6 bases outside the gene matches. The CDR3 length is 14 residues. CDR1 and CDR2 (germline): SGHRS, YFSETQ. The CDR3 DNA is TGCGCCAGCAGACCTACAGGGGAGAATGAAAAACTGTTTTTT. Amino acid sequence: CASRPTGENEKLFF.

V is TRBV30 and J is TRBJ1-5, with D perhaps matching TRBD1 (5 bases). This CDR3 has 14 amino acids. Trimming stripped 2 bases from V and 5 bases from J, with 13 bases between. Germline V CDR1 and CDR2: GTSNPN, SVGIG (reference sequence). The CDR3 region is CAWSPPGSDQPQHF. The CDR3 bases are TGTGCCTGGAGTCCACCAGGGTCCGATCAGCCCCAGCATTTT.

The V gene is TRBV6-5, the J gene TRBJ1-1; TRBD1 agrees at 9 bases. Germline lookup yields CDR1 MNHEY and CDR2 SVGAGI. V gave up 5 bases and J gave up 1 base; unmatched junction bases: 5. The CDR3 loop spans 15 amino acids. CDR3 loop: CASSPGQGKNTEAFF. The CDR3 bases are TGTGCCAGCAGTCCGGGACAGGGCAAGAACACTGAAGCTTTCTTT.

This clone was seen just once. The gene calls are TRBV5-6 and TRBJ2-5; D is unclear. This CDR3 comprises 13 residues. Germline V gene data show CDR1 as SGHDT and CDR2 as YYEEEE. V was shortened by 0 bases and J by 5 bases, with 8 bases between the two germline ends. Here the CDR3 reads CASSLVHWETQYF. The CDR3 DNA reads TGTGCCAGCAGCTTGGTACATTGGGAGACCCAGTACTTC.

The V gene is TRBV7-2, the J gene TRBJ1-5; unclear D gene. Germline V CDR1 and CDR2: SGHTA, FQGNSA. The CDR3 is made up of 13 amino acids. V gave up 5 bases and J gave up 1 base, with 6 bases separating them. CDR3 nucleotide sequence: TGTGCCAGCAGCCAGGACAGCAATCAGCCCCAGCATTTT. This gives the protein CASSQDSNQPQHF.

The V gene is TRBV25-1, the J gene TRBJ1-1; D is undetermined. The germline V and J ends were trimmed by 0 bases and 3 bases, with 5 bases remaining between them. From germline, CDR1 is MGHDK and CDR2 SYGVNS. This CDR3 is built from 13 residues. The CDR3 sequence is CASSEYSDTEAFF. The CDR3 DNA reads TGTGCCAGCAGTGAATACTCGGACACTGAAGCTTTCTTT. Complete variable domain (other parts from reference TRBV25-1 and TRBJ1-1): EADIYQTPRYLVIGTGKKITLECSQTMGHDKMYWYQQDPGMELHLIHYSYGVNSTEKGDLSSESTVSRIRTEHFPLTLESARPSHTSQYLCASSEYSDTEAFFGQGTRLTVV.

On this clone: Compared with germline, one end of the junction differs, possibly owing to a read error. The CDR3 loop reads CAPGLSTDTQYF. Here the CDR3 DNA reads TGCGCCCCGGGGTTGAGCACAGATACGCAGTATTTT. The genes are TRBV2 and TRBJ2-3; weak D call: TRBD2 (5 bases). Germline V CDR1 and CDR2: SNHLY, FYNNEI. The CDR3 is 12 amino acids.

This chain joins TRBV11-2 and TRBJ2-7; D remains unclear. This CDR3 has 16 residues. Germline CDR1 and CDR2: SGHAT and FQNNGV. Trimming removed 5 bases at V and 1 base at J, with 18 bases between. The CDR3 is CASSPWPRSASYEQYF. The DNA for the CDR3 is TGTGCCAGCAGCCCATGGCCGAGAAGCGCGTCCTACGAGCAGTACTTC.

This chain connects TRBV11-2 to TRBJ1-1; no clear D. This CDR3 spans 14 amino acids. With 1 base removed from V and 3 bases from J, the gap between germline ends came to 9 bases. Per the germline V gene, CDR1 is SGHAT and CDR2 is FQNNGV. The chain's CDR3 is CASSLGGWDTEAFF. CDR3 in DNA: TGTGCCAGCAGCTTAGGAGGGTGGGACACTGAAGCTTTCTTT.

This clone has only a few counts. The chain couples TRBV7-8 to TRBJ2-7; D unresolved. CDR3 length equals 10 residues. The germline gives CDR1 SGHVS, CDR2 FQNEAQ. V gave up 5 bases and J gave up 11 bases, with 10 bases separating them. The CDR3 nucleotides read TGTGCCAGCAGCCTCAACGTGAAGTACTTC. Translating gives CASSLNVKYF.